Below, one T cell receptor beta chain is given with its context. Germline V gene lookup returns CDR1 SQVTM and CDR2 ANQGSEA. The CDR3 is 12 residues long. The V gene lost 4 bases and the J gene lost 1 base, with 6 bases spanning the gap. This record comes from a study of control samples from healthy donors and cancer patients. Sequencing used immunoSEQ multiplex PCR; TCRdb keeps in-frame clones, though not all of them. Of 140,000 to 150,000 clones in the sample, roughly nine tenths were seen once. Sequencing input: blood. The clonotype comes from a man under 40 in good health. This chain joins TRBV29-1 and TRBJ2-3; D is ambiguous. In DNA form, the CDR3 reads TGCAGCGTTGTAGAGGGCACAGATACGCAGTATTTT. Translation gives CSVVEGTDTQYF.